The T cell receptor beta chain described here comes from a study of blood T cell repertoires in COVID-19. At the level of the study: Acute-phase and convalescent COVID-19 samples originated in the United States, Italy and Spain. T cells, B-cell-depleted T cells, or PBMCs supplied cDNA or gDNA.

Between the trimmed V and J ends, which lost 4 bases and 7 bases, there was a span of 11 bases. CDR3 size: 14 residues. Germline V gene data show CDR1 as MNHNY and CDR2 as SVGAGI (reference sequence). TCRdb's copy holds only in-frame clones and misses some; the assay was immunoSEQ multiplex PCR. The profile covers some 50,000 clones, with 80% to 85% appearing a single time and roughly 2.7% taken by the ten largest. The sequenced material came from peripheral blood. This clonotype was sampled from a man over 45 with acute or convalescent COVID-19. This chain connects TRBV6-6 to TRBJ1-6, with no clear D. This CDR3 reads CASSSTETNSPLHF. The DNA for the CDR3 is TGTGCCAGCAGTTCAACAGAGACGAATTCACCCCTCCACTTT.